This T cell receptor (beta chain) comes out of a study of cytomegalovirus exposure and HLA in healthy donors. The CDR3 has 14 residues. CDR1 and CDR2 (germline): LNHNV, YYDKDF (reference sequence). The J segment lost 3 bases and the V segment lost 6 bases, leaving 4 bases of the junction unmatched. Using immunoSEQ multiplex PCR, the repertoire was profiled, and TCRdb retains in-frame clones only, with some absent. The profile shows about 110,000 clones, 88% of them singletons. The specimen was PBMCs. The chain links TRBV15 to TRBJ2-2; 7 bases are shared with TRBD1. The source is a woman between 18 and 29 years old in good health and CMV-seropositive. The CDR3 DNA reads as TGTGCCACCAGGCCAGGGGGACACACCGGGGAGCTGTTTTTT. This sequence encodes CATRPGGHTGELFF.